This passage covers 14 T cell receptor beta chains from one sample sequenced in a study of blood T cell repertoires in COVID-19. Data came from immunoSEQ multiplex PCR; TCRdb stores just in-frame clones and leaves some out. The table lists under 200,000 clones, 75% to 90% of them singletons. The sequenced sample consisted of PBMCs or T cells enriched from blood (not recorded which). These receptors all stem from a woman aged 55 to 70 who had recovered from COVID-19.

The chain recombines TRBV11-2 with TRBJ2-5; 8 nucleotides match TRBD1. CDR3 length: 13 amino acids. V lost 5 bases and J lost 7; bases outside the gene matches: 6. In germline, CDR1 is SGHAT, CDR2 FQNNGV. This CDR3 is CASSMQGAATQYF. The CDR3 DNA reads TGTGCCAGCAGCATGCAGGGGGCGGCGACCCAGTACTTC.

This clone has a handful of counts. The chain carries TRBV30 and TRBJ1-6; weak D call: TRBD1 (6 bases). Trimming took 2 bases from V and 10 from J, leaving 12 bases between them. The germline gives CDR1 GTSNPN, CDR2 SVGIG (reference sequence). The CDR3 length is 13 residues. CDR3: CAWSFEGESPLHF. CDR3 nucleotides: TGTGCCTGGAGTTTTGAGGGGGAGTCACCCCTCCACTTT.

In DNA, the CDR3 is TGTGCCAGTAGTATTGTCAGGGGTCGTATAGATCAGCCCCAGCATTTT. The encoded protein is CASSIVRGRIDQPQHF. The genes are TRBV19 and TRBJ1-5, with D tentatively TRBD1 (6 bases). Germline lookup yields CDR1 LNHDA and CDR2 SQIVND (reference sequence). Between the trimmed V and J ends, which lost 3 bases and 5 bases, there was a span of 17 bases. The CDR3 totals 16 residues.

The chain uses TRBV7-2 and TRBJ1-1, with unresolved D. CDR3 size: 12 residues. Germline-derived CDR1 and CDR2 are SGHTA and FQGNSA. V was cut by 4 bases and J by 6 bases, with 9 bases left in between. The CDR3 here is CASSSYRAEAFF. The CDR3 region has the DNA TGTGCCAGCAGCTCTTACAGAGCTGAAGCTTTCTTT.

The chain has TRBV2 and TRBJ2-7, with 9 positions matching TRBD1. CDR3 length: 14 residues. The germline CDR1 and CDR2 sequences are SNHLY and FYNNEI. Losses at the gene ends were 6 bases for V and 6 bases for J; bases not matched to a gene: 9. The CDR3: CASSQTGGRIEQYF. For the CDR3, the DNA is TGTGCCAGCAGCCAGACAGGGGGTCGGATCGAGCAGTACTTC.

CDR3 in amino acids: CASIIKLAETEAFF. In nucleotides, the CDR3 is TGTGCCAGCATTATCAAGTTGGCCGAAACTGAAGCTTTCTTT. This chain uses TRBV21-1 with TRBJ1-1; the tabulated D call, TRBD1, remains unverified against the DNA. TRBV21-1 is an annotated pseudogene. This CDR3 contains 14 residues.

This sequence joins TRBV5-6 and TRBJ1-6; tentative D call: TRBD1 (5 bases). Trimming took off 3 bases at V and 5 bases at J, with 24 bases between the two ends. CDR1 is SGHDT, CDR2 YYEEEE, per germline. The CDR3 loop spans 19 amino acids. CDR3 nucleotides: TGTGCCAGCAGCTCATTGGGGGGACCCCGACTGACAAATAATTCACCCCTCCACTTT. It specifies CASSSLGGPRLTNNSPLHF. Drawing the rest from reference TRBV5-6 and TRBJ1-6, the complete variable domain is DAGVTQSPTHLIKTRGQQVTLRCSPKSGHDTVSWYQQALGQGPQFIFQYYEEEERQRGNFPDRFSGHQFPNYSSELNVNALLLGDSALYLCASSSLGGPRLTNNSPLHFGNGTRLTVT.

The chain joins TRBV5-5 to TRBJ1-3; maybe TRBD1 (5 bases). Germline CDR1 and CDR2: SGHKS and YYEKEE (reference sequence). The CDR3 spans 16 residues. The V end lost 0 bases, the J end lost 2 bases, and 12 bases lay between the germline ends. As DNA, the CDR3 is TGTGCCAGCAGCTTGGGGGCAGGGCTCGCTGGAAACACCATATATTTT. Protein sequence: CASSLGAGLAGNTIYF.

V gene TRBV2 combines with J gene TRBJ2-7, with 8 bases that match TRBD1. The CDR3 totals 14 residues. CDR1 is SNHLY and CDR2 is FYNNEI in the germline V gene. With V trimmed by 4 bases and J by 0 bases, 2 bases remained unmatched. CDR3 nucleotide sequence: TGTGCCAGCAGTGTAGGACAGGGCTCCTACGAGCAGTACTTC. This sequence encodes CASSVGQGSYEQYF.

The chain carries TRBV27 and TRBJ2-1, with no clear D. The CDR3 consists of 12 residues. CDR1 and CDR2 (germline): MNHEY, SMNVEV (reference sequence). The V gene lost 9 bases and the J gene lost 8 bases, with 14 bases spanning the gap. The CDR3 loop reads CASTPSPDEQFF. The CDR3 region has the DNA TGTGCCAGTACCCCATCTCCGGATGAGCAGTTCTTC.

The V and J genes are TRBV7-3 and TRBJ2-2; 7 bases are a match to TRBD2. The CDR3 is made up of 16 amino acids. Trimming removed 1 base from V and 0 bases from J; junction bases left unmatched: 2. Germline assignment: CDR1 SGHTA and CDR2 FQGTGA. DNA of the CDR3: TGTGCCAGCAGCTTAATGGCGGGGGCGAACACCGGGGAGCTGTTTTTT. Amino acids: CASSLMAGANTGELFF.

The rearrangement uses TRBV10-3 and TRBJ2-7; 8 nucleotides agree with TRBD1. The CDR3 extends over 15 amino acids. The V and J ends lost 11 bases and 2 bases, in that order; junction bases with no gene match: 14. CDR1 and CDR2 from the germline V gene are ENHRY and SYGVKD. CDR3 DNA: TGTGCCTCCCAGGAGGAGCAGGGGGCCCCCTACGAGCAGTACTTC. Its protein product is CASQEEQGAPYEQYF.

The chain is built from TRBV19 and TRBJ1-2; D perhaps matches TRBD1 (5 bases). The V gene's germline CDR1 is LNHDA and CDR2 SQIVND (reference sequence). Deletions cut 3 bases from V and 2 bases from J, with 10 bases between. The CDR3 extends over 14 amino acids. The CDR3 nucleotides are TGTGCCAGTAGTATGATCCGGGGGAACTATGGCTACACCTTC. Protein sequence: CASSMIRGNYGYTF.

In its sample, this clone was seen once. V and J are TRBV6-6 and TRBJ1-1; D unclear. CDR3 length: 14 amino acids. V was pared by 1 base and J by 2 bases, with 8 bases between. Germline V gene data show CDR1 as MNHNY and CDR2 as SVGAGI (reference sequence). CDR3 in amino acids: CASSYLAVNTEAFF. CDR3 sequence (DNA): TGTGCCAGCAGTTACTTGGCAGTTAACACTGAAGCTTTCTTT.